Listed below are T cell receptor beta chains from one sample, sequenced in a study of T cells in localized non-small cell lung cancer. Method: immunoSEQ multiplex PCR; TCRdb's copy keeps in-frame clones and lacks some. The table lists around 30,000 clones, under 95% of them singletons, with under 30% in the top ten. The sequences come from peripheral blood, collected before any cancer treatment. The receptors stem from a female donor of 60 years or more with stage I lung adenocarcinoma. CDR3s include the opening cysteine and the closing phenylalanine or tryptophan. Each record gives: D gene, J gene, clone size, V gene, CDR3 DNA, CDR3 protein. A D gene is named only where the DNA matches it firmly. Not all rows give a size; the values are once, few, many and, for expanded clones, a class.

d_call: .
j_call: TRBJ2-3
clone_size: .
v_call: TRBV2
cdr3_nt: TGTGCCAGCAGGGGGGACGGGGGTTACACAGATACGCAGTATTTT
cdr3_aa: CASRGDGGYTDTQYF

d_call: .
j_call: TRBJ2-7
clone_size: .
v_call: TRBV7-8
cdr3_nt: TGTGCCAGCAGCTTACTCCCGGGACCAAACTACGAGCAGTACTTC
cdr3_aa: CASSLLPGPNYEQYF

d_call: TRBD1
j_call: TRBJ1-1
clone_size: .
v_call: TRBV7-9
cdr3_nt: TGTGCCAGCAGCGACAGCAGACAGGGCAACACTGAAGCTTTCTTT
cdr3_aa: CASSDSRQGNTEAFF

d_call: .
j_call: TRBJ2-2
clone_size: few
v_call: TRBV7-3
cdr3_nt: TGTGCCAGCAGCTTATCTGGAGTGAACACCGGGGAGCTGTTTTTT
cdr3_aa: CASSLSGVNTGELFF

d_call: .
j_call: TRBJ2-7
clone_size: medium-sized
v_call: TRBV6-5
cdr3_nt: TGTGCCAGCAGTTCCATCCGTACTAGTTACGAGCAGTACTTC
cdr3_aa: CASSSIRTSYEQYF

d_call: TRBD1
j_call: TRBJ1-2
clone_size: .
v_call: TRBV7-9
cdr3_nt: TGTGCCAGCAGCTTACCGGGACAGGGGGCAGGCGGCTACACCTTC
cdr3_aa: CASSLPGQGAGGYTF

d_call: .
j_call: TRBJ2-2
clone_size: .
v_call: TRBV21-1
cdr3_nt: TGTGCCAGCAGCAGCCAACGGGGGGCGAACACCGGGGAGCTGTTTTTT
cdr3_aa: CASSSQRGANTGELFF

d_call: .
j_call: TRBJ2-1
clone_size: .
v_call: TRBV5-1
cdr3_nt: TGCGCCAGCAGCTTCATCGGCCCGACAGGTCGGGGCTACAATGAGCAGTTCTTC
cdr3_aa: CASSFIGPTGRGYNEQFF

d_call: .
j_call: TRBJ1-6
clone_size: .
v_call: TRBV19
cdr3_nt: TGTGCCAGTAGTACAGGTTTTTCACCCCTCCACTTT
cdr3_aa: CASSTGFSPLHF

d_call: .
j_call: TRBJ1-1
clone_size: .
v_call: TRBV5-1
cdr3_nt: TGCGCCAGCACGAGGGAGATGAACACTGAAGCTTTCTTT
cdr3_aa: CASTREMNTEAFF

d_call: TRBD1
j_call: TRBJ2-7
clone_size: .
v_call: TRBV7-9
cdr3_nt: TGTGCCAGCAGCTATACAGGGGCCCCCAGTGAGCAGTACTTC
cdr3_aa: CASSYTGAPSEQYF

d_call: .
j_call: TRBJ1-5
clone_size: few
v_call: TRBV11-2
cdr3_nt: TGTGCCAGCAGCTGGACGGACAATCAGCCCCAGCATTTT
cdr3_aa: CASSWTDNQPQHF

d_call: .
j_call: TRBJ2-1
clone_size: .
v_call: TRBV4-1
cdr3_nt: TGCGCCAGCAGCCAAGATCTTGCGGGAGAGCAGTTCTTC
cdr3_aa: CASSQDLAGEQFF

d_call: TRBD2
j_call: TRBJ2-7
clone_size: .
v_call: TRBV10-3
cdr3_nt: TGTGCCATCAGTGCACAGACTAGCGGGACCTACGAGCAGTACTTC
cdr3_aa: CAISAQTSGTYEQYF

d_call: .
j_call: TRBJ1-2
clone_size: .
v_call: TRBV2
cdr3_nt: TGTGCCAGCAGCGGACGGAACTATGGCTACACCTTC
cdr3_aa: CASSGRNYGYTF

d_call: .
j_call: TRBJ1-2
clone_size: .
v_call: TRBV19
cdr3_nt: TGTGCCAGCCGGGACCTATCTCTCTATGGCTACACCTTC
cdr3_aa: CASRDLSLYGYTF

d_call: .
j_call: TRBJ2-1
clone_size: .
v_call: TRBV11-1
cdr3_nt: TGTGCCAGCAGCCCCCTTGGCAGCTCCTACAATGAGCAGTTCTTC
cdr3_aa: CASSPLGSSYNEQFF

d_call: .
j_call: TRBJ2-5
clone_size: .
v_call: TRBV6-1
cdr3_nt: TGTGCCAGCAGTGAACATCCGGCGTCGCCGAGAGACCAAGAGGAGACCCAGTACTTC
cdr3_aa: CASSEHPASPRDQEETQYF

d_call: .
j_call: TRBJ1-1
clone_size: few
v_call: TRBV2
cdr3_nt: TGTGCCAGCATATTGGGCCCCGGGGACACTGAAGCTTTCTTT
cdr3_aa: CASILGPGDTEAFF

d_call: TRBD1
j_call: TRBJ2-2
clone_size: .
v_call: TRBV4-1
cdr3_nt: TGCGCCAGCAGCGATCTGGGACAGGGGTTTTCCGGGGAGCTGTTTTTT
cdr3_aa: CASSDLGQGFSGELFF

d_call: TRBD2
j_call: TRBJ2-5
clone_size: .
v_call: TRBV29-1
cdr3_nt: TGCAGCTCTTTAGCGGGAAGTGTTAAGACCCAGTACTTC
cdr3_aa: CSSLAGSVKTQYF

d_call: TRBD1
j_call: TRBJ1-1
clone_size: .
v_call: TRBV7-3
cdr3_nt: TGTGCCAGCAGCTTAGGTCCCGGGACAGGGAGGGCACCTGAAGCTTTCTTT
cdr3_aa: CASSLGPGTGRAPEAFF

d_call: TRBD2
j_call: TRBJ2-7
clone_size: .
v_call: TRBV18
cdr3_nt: TGTGCCAGCTCACTCAGCGGGGTCCCCTCCTACGAGCAGTACTTC
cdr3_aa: CASSLSGVPSYEQYF

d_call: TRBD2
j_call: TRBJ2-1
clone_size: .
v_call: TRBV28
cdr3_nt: TGTGCCAGCAGTTCGACTGGACTAGCGGGAGCCATGTTCTTC
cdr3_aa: CASSSTGLAGAMFF

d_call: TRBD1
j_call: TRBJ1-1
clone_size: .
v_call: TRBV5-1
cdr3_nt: TGCGCCAGCAGCTTGAAGGACAGGGGCCCACAAGCTTTCTTT
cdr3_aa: CASSLKDRGPQAFF

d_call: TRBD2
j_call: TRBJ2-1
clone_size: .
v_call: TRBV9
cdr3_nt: TGTGCCAGCAGCGTATCCGTCCCTAGCGGGGGGCTATACTACAATGAGCAGTTCTTC
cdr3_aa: CASSVSVPSGGLYYNEQFF

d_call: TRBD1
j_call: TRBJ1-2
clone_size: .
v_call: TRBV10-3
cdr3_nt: TGTGCCATCAGTGACCGTCCCGGGACAGGGAATGGCTACACCTTC
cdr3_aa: CAISDRPGTGNGYTF

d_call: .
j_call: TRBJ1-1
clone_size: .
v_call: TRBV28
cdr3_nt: TGTGCCAGCAGTCTCGACAGATACACTGAAGCTTTCTTT
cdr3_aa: CASSLDRYTEAFF

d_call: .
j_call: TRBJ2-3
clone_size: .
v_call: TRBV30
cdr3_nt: TGTGCCTGGCGCATCCCTCTTGGCCTCACAGATACGCAGTATTTT
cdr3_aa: CAWRIPLGLTDTQYF

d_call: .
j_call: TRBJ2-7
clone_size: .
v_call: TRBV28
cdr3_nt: TGTGCCAGCAGTCCGACCCGACAGGACTACGAGCAGTACTTC
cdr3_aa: CASSPTRQDYEQYF

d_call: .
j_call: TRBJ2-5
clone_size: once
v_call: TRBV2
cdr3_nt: TGTGCCAGCAGTCGGGAGACCCAGTACTTC
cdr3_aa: CASSRETQYF

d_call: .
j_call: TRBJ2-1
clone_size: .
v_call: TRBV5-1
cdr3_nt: TGCGCCAGCAGCTTGGACGGGAGCTCCTACAATGAGCAGTTCTTC
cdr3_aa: CASSLDGSSYNEQFF

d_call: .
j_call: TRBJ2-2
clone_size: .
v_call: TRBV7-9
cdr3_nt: TGTGCCAGCAGCTTATCCGGGGTCGGGGAGCTGTTTTTT
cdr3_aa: CASSLSGVGELFF

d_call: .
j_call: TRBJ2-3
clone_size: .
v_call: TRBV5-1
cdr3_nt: TGCGCCAGCAGCTATAGGGACACGGGACCTACAGATACGCAGTATTTT
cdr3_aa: CASSYRDTGPTDTQYF

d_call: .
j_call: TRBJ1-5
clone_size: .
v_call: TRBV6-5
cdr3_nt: TGTGCCAGCAGCCATGGACAGCCCCAGCATTTT
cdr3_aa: CASSHGQPQHF

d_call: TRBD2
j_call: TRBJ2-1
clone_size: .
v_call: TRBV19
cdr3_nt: TGTGCCAGTAGTATCGGAACTAGCGGGCAATGGTCCTACAATGAGCAGTTCTTC
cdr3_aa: CASSIGTSGQWSYNEQFF

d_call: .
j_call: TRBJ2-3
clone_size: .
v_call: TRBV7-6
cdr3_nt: TGTGCCAGCAGCATCCCAGGGGCCAGCACAGATACGCAGTATTTT
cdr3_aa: CASSIPGASTDTQYF

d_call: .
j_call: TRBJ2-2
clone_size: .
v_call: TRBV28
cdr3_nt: TGTGCCAGCAGCGAAAAGGTGGGGGTTACCGGGGAGCTGTTTTTT
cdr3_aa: CASSEKVGVTGELFF

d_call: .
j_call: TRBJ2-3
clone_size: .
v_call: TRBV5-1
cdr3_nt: TGCGCCAGCAGCTTTGGCCTAACCACAGATACGCAGTATTTT
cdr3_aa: CASSFGLTTDTQYF

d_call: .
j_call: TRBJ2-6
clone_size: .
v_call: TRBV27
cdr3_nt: TGTGCCAGCCAATCATACGGGGCCAACGTCCTGACTTTC
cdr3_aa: CASQSYGANVLTF

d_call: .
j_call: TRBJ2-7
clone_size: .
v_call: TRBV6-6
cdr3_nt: TGTGCCAGCAGAGAGGCGAGCTCCTACGAGCAGTACTTC
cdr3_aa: CASREASSYEQYF

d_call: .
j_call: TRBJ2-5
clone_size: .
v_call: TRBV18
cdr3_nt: TGTGCCAGCTCACCACCTTCTCGGTACCAAGAGACCCAGTACTTC
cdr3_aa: CASSPPSRYQETQYF

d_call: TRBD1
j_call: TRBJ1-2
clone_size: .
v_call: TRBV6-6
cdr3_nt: TGTGCCAGCAGCCCGACAGGGGAAAACTATGGCTACACCTTC
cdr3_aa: CASSPTGENYGYTF

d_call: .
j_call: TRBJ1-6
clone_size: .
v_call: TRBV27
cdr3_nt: TGTGCCAGCAGTTCTGCCCCCAGGACGGGTTCACCCCTCCACTTT
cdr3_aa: CASSSAPRTGSPLHF

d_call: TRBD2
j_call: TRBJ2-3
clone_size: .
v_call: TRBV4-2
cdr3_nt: TGTGCCAGCAGCCAAGCCGCCGTGGGGACTAGTACAGATACGCAGTATTTT
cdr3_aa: CASSQAAVGTSTDTQYF

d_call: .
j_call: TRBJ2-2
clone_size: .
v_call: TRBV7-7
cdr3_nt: TGTGCCAGCAGACGCACCGGGGGGAACACCGGGGAGCTGTTTTTT
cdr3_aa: CASRRTGGNTGELFF